This passage covers 5 T cell receptor beta chains from one sample sequenced in a study of identical twins. MiXCR, run by TCRdb on the 5' RACE reads, gives a single entry per CDR3 protein. The sample holds hundreds of thousands of distinct CDR3 sequences; 20% to 25% are singletons and the top ten take approximately 0.52%. These data were likewise used in another study, on yellow fever vaccine responses in identical twins.

The specimen sequenced was CD4+ T cells sorted from blood. The receptors shown here come from a woman aged 18-35 years in good health.

The chain carries TRBV29-1 and TRBJ2-3, with a weak D call TRBD1 (5 bases). Deletions cut 5 bases from V and 6 bases from J, with 12 bases between. CDR3 size: 12 residues. The germline gives CDR1 SQVTM, CDR2 ANQGSEA. CDR3 residues: CSVSQGSDTQYF. DNA of the CDR3: TGCAGCGTTTCCCAGGGTTCGGATACGCAGTATTTT.

The rearrangement links TRBV20-1 to TRBJ2-3; 9 bases line up with TRBD2. The V gene's germline CDR1 is DFQATT and CDR2 SNEGSKA (reference sequence). V was clipped by 1 base and J by 5 bases; unmatched bases: 10. The CDR3 spans 16 residues. CDR3 region: CSARAVSGSRVDTQYF. The DNA of the CDR3 is TGCAGTGCTAGAGCCGTTAGCGGGAGTCGGGTAGATACGCAGTATTTT.

As DNA, the CDR3 is TGTGCCAGCAGCCCTACAGGGGGCCCCAACAATGAGCAGTTCTTC. It is translated as CASSPTGGPNNEQFF. The chain is built from TRBV2 and TRBJ2-1; 9 bases map to TRBD1. The CDR3 is made up of 15 amino acids. Germline values: CDR1 SNHLY, CDR2 FYNNEI. The J segment lost 5 bases and the V segment lost 6 bases, leaving 8 bases of the junction unmatched.

The chain links TRBV24-1 to TRBJ2-3; 15 nucleotides line up with TRBD2. The germline gives CDR1 KGHDR, CDR2 SFDVKD. V lost 4 bases and J lost 1; bases outside the gene matches: 8. CDR3 size: 19 residues. CDR3 residues: CATSDSGLAGGPGTDTQYF. CDR3 DNA sequence: TGTGCCACCAGTGACTCTGGACTAGCGGGGGGGCCCGGCACAGATACGCAGTATTTT.

This clonotype was seen only a few times. The chain combines TRBV10-3 with TRBJ2-2, with D possibly matching TRBD2 (6 bases). Germline CDR1 and CDR2: ENHRY and SYGVKD. This CDR3 contains 16 residues. V gave up 4 bases and J gave up 0 bases, with 12 bases separating them. Here the CDR3 reads CAISAPSVPNTGELFF. DNA of the CDR3: TGTGCCATCAGTGCCCCTAGCGTACCGAACACCGGGGAGCTGTTTTTT.